This TCR beta chain was captured by sequencing in a study of blood T cells in healthy people across ages. Study results and caveats: It was found that TCR beta diversity correlated strongly with the percentage of naive T cells.

Trimming stripped 4 bases from V and 0 bases from J, with 14 bases between. Germline CDR1 reads DFQATT; CDR2 reads SNEGSKA (reference sequence). CDR3 length: 15 amino acids. Primed by a sample-barcoded 5' primer and a J-beta primer mix, a second PCR proceeded for about 7 to 11 cycles. In TCRdb, the 5' RACE reads were re-called with MiXCR into one record per CDR3 protein. The sample shows about 580,000 distinct CDR3 sequences, 45% to 55% of them seen only once. Points on this clonotype: The antigen is undetermined.

Source material: blood. V usage is TRBV20-1 and J usage is TRBJ2-3, with D possibly TRBD1 on 5 matching bases. The origin of this receptor is an elderly man in good health. The chain's CDR3 is CSAITRAGSTDTQYF. DNA for the CDR3: TGCAGTGCTATAACCAGGGCCGGCAGCACAGATACGCAGTATTTT.